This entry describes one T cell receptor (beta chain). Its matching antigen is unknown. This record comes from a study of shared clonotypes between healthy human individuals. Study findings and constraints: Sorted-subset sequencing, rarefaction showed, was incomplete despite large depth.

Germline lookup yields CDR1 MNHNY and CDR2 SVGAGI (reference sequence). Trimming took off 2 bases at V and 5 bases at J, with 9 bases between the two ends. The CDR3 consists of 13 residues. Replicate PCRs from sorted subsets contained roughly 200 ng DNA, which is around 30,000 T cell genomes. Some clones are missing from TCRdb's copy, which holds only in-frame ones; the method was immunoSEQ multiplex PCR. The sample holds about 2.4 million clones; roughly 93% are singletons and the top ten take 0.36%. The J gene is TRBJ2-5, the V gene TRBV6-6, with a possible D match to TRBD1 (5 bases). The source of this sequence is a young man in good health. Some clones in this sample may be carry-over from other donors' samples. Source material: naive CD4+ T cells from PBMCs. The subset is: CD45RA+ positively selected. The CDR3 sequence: CASSYRSGETQYF. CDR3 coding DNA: TGTGCCAGCAGTTACCGGTCAGGGGAGACCCAGTACTTC.